Below, 5 T cell receptor beta chains from the same sample are listed, as sequenced in a study of T cells in localized non-small cell lung cancer. Produced via immunoSEQ multiplex PCR; TCRdb's table is partial and in-frame only. Here the sample spans 1,300 to 1,500 clones, more than 25% being singletons. Sequencing was performed on lung tumor tissue, taken before any cancer treatment. These receptors all come from a male donor older than 55 with stage II lung adenocarcinoma.

This rearrangement joins TRBV18 to TRBJ2-5; TRBD1 matches at 7 bases. CDR1 and CDR2 from the germline V gene are KGHSH and LQKENI. The CDR3 consists of 18 residues. Trimming removed 1 base from V and 7 bases from J; junction bases left unmatched: 18. In DNA form, the CDR3 reads TGTGCCAGCTCACCACTTCCTAAAGTACAGGGGACCGGTGGGACCCAGTACTTC. Amino acids: CASSPLPKVQGTGGTQYF.

A few counts support this clone. The V call is TRBV11-3, the J call TRBJ1-3; D uncertain. The V and J ends lost 3 bases and 4 bases respectively, with 16 bases between them. Germline assignment: CDR1 SGHNT and CDR2 YENEEA. This CDR3 is built from 16 residues. CDR3 protein: CASSLRVQTNGNTIYF. Here the CDR3 DNA reads TGTGCCAGCAGCTTGCGGGTGCAGACTAACGGAAACACCATATATTTT.

The rearrangement uses TRBV11-3 and TRBJ1-5; D perhaps matches TRBD1 (5 bases). CDR3 length: 15 amino acids. Trimming pared 3 bases from V and 4 bases from J, leaving 13 bases between. Germline V gene sequence: CDR1 SGHNT, CDR2 YENEEA. CDR3: CASSFSVGDNQPQHF. CDR3 DNA sequence: TGTGCCAGCAGCTTCTCGGTGGGGGATAATCAGCCCCAGCATTTT.

CDR3 residues: CAIGEGFNEQFF. The CDR3 DNA sequence: TGTGCCATCGGGGAAGGTTTCAATGAGCAGTTCTTC. The rearrangement joins TRBV6-8 to TRBJ2-1; maybe TRBD2 (5 bases). Trimming cost V 10 bases and J 6 bases, with 13 bases left between them. Looked up from germline, CDR1 is MNHGY and CDR2 is SAAAGT. The CDR3 runs to 12 residues.

There are a few counts of this clone. This chain joins TRBV28 and TRBJ2-2; D may correspond to TRBD1 or TRBD2 (6 bases each). From germline, CDR1 is MDHEN and CDR2 SYDVKM. Trimming pared 5 bases from V and 4 bases from J, leaving 17 bases between. This CDR3 has 16 residues. CDR3 protein: CASSPGGADFTGELFF. In DNA, the CDR3 is TGTGCCAGCAGTCCCGGGGGCGCCGACTTCACCGGGGAGCTGTTTTTT.